These 17 T cell receptor beta chains share one sample of origin, sequenced in a study of blood T cell repertoires in COVID-19. The table came from immunoSEQ multiplex PCR; TCRdb's copy has only in-frame clones and leaves some out. Among 120,000 to 150,000 clones, around 85% were seen once, and the ten largest hold over 2.5%. Sequenced: peripheral blood. The receptors were sampled from a man aged 50 or older with acute or convalescent COVID-19.

The chain links TRBV7-9 to TRBJ1-1; the D is unclear. Germline V gene sequence: CDR1 SEHNR, CDR2 FQNEAQ (reference sequence). V dropped 5 bases and J dropped 0 bases, with 16 bases sitting between them. This CDR3 contains 16 residues. CDR3 region: CASSKRGFLMNTEAFF. The CDR3 DNA reads TGTGCCAGCAGCAAAAGAGGCTTCCTCATGAACACTGAAGCTTTCTTT.

Only one count was recorded for this clone. This chain links TRBV7-3 with TRBJ2-2; D is ambiguous. Germline V CDR1 and CDR2: SGHTA, FQGTGA. The CDR3 consists of 14 residues. V dropped 5 bases and J dropped 6 bases, with 13 bases sitting between them. The CDR3 DNA reads as TGTGCCAGCAGCCCCACGATACTATCCGGGGAGCTGTTTTTT. Translating gives CASSPTILSGELFF.

This clone was seen more than once but under ten times. The CDR3 here is CASSLFAGVEYGYTF. The CDR3 DNA follows: TGTGCCAGCAGTTTATTCGCAGGGGTGGAGTATGGCTACACCTTC. This chain connects TRBV27 to TRBJ1-2; a weak D match, TRBD1 (6 bases). V lost 1 base to trimming and J lost 5 bases, with 14 bases between them. There are 15 residues in the CDR3. Germline V gives CDR1 MNHEY, CDR2 SMNVEV (reference sequence).

The chain employs TRBV11-2 and TRBJ1-1; tentative D call: TRBD1 (5 bases). V was pared by 1 base and J by 3 bases, with 12 bases between. Germline CDR1 is SGHAT and CDR2 is FQNNGV. This CDR3 comprises 15 residues. CDR3 DNA: TGTGCCAGCAGCTTAGTAACAGGTGGAGACACTGAAGCTTTCTTT. This encodes CASSLVTGGDTEAFF.

A word on this clone: This sample also contains other DNA sequences that code for the same CDR3. This chain uses TRBV2 with TRBJ1-5, with 8 bases identical to TRBD1. This CDR3 comprises 16 residues. V shed 2 bases, J shed 6 bases, and the junction held 9 bases outside the gene matches. Looked up from germline, CDR1 is SNHLY and CDR2 is FYNNEI. The CDR3 loop is CASSERQGPAGQPQHF. CDR3 nucleotides: TGTGCCAGCAGTGAAAGACAGGGGCCCGCGGGTCAGCCCCAGCATTTT. Filled out from reference TRBV2 and TRBJ1-5, the complete variable domain reads EPEVTQTPSHQVTQMGQEVILRCVPISNHLYFYWYRQILGQKVEFLVSFYNNEISEKSEIFDDQFSVERPDGSNFTLKIRSTKLEDSAMYFCASSERQGPAGQPQHFGDGTRLSIL.

The V gene is TRBV7-6, the J gene TRBJ2-7, with 8 bases lining up with TRBD1. The CDR3 totals 15 residues. Trimming cost V 1 base and J 3 bases; bases outside gene matches: 5. CDR1 is SGHVS, CDR2 FNYEAQ, per germline. As DNA, the CDR3 is TGTGCCAGCAGCTTAGGCCAGGGGGCGGGCTACGAGCAGTACTTC. Its protein product is CASSLGQGAGYEQYF.

This sequence joins TRBV4-2 and TRBJ2-7; D may be TRBD1 (6 bases). The germline V and J ends were trimmed by 4 bases and 6 bases, with 10 bases remaining between them. Germline V gives CDR1 LGHNA, CDR2 YNFKEQ. The CDR3 is made up of 12 amino acids. The CDR3, as DNA: TGTGCCAGCAGCCTCACAGGGTCCGAGCAGTACTTC. This codes for CASSLTGSEQYF.

The CDR3 sequence: CASAPLRTSVTNEQFF. CDR3 bases: TGTGCTAGTGCCCCCCTCCGGACTAGCGTGACAAATGAGCAGTTCTTC. The V and J genes are TRBV12-5 and TRBJ2-1; TRBD2 aligns across 9 bases. Germline CDR1 LGHNT, CDR2 FRNRAP. V shed 7 bases, J shed 7 bases, and the junction held 14 bases outside the gene matches. The CDR3 runs 16 residues.

This clone was detected only a few times. The genes are TRBV11-1 and TRBJ1-3; 7 bases are a match to TRBD1. The trim removed 7 bases at V and 3 bases at J, leaving 9 bases unmatched. In germline, CDR1 is SGHAT, CDR2 FQDESV (reference sequence). The CDR3 is made up of 15 amino acids. The CDR3 sequence: CASTSTGLVGNTIYF. DNA for the CDR3: TGTGCCAGCACTTCGACAGGGCTGGTTGGAAACACCATATATTTT.

The genes are TRBV27 and TRBJ2-7, with TRBD1 matching 9 bases. CDR1 is MNHEY, CDR2 SMNVEV, per germline (reference sequence). The length of the CDR3 is 17 residues. V shed 2 bases and J 2 bases; nucleotides not matched to a gene: 10. The CDR3 nucleotides read TGTGCCAGCAGTTTAAGTATCCGGGACAGGGTTACCTACGAGCAGTACTTC. This gives the protein CASSLSIRDRVTYEQYF.

The chain uses TRBV15 and TRBJ2-3, with 8 bases matching TRBD2. Trimming took 0 bases from V and 4 from J; bases not matched to a gene: 9. Germline CDR1 is LNHNV and CDR2 is YYDKDF (reference sequence). CDR3 length equals 17 residues. The CDR3 reads CATSRDGSGSMPDTQYF. The CDR3 DNA sequence: TGTGCCACCAGCAGAGATGGAAGCGGGAGTATGCCAGATACGCAGTATTTT.

The chain has TRBV6-5 and TRBJ2-1; D is perhaps TRBD2 (6 bases). Trimming left V 7 bases short and J 6 bases short, with 13 bases between. CDR1 and CDR2 from the germline V gene are MNHEY and SVGAGI. The CDR3 has 13 residues. Here the CDR3 DNA reads TGTGCCAGCATGGAGGGACTTTCCAATGAGCAGTTCTTC. It encodes CASMEGLSNEQFF.

The chain links TRBV10-2 to TRBJ2-3; a weak D match, TRBD2 (6 bases). CDR3 length equals 15 residues. Germline V lookup: CDR1 WSHSY, CDR2 SAAADI. Trimming took off 6 bases at V and 5 bases at J, with 18 bases between the two ends. The CDR3 region has the DNA TGCGCCAGCAGATCAAGCGGAGGGCCAGGAGATACGCAGTATTTT. Protein: CASRSSGGPGDTQYF.

The chain has TRBV13 and TRBJ1-1, with a possible D match to TRBD1 (6 bases). The CDR3 covers 14 residues. Trimming shortened V by 6 bases and J by 4 bases, and 15 bases separated the two germline ends. CDR1 PRHDT and CDR2 FYEKMQ come from the germline V gene (reference sequence). The CDR3 here is CASRPRGSGTEAFF. As DNA, the CDR3 is TGTGCCAGCAGGCCGAGGGGGTCGGGCACTGAAGCTTTCTTT.

There are a few counts of this clone. CDR3 amino acids: CAWSQGQGATQPQHF. As DNA, the CDR3 is TGTGCCTGGAGCCAAGGACAGGGGGCCACTCAGCCCCAGCATTTT. The rearrangement joins TRBV30 to TRBJ1-5; 11 bases are a match to TRBD1. Germline V gene lookup returns CDR1 GTSNPN and CDR2 SVGIG (reference sequence). The CDR3 sequence is 15 residues long. V was pared by 3 bases and J by 6 bases, with 7 bases of the junction left unmatched.

The chain links TRBV5-1 to TRBJ2-1, with 7 nucleotides matching TRBD1. The CDR3 has 15 residues. Germline CDR1 reads SGHRS; CDR2 reads YFSETQ. Trimming took 2 bases from V and 3 from J; bases not matched to a gene: 5. The CDR3 here is CASSFSQGDYNEQFF. The CDR3 bases are TGCGCCAGCAGCTTTTCGCAGGGGGACTACAATGAGCAGTTCTTC.

The genes are TRBV12-5 and TRBJ1-2, with TRBD1 identical over 7 bases. After removal of 2 bases from V and 4 bases from J, the junction contained 10 bases not matched to a gene. This CDR3 has 16 residues. The germline V gene encodes CDR1 LGHNT and CDR2 FRNRAP. Written as DNA, the CDR3 is TGTGCTAGTGGTTTGTCCCCCCCGGACAGGTCCTATGGCTACACCTTC. This gives the protein CASGLSPPDRSYGYTF.